This T cell receptor (beta chain) was sequenced in a study of OX40 agonist ivuxolimab in advanced cancers. Sequenced by immunoSEQ multiplex PCR; TCRdb stores in-frame clones only, minus some. Among around 79,000 clones listed, roughly 90% were seen once. The TCR originated in an adult with an advanced solid tumor such as melanoma, head and neck, liver or kidney cancer. Sequenced here: CD4+ or CD8+ T cells sorted from blood, sampled in a trial of the OX40 agonist ivuxolimab.

The CDR3 loop is CASSRRGEPQHF. The CDR3, as DNA: TGTGCCAGCTCACGTAGGGGGGAGCCCCAGCATTTT. The chain combines TRBV18 with TRBJ1-5, with a tentative D call TRBD1 (6 bases). This CDR3 has 12 amino acids. V lost 4 bases, J lost 8 bases, and 9 bases lay in between. The germline CDR1 and CDR2 sequences are KGHSH and LQKENI.